A single TCR beta chain is shown here with its context. The sample belongs to a study of blood T cell repertoires in COVID-19. Germline CDR1 is SGHDT and CDR2 is YYEEEE. The CDR3 length is 13 residues. Trimming pared 0 bases from V and 0 bases from J, leaving 4 bases between. Repertoires were generated with immunoSEQ multiplex PCR, while TCRdb's copy carries only in-frame clones and drops some. Among 55,000 to 90,000 clones listed, about 86% were seen once. The chain couples TRBV5-6 to TRBJ2-7, with unresolved D. The clonotype comes from a woman aged 60-70 years with acute or convalescent COVID-19. The sample taken for sequencing was peripheral blood. CDR3 DNA: TGTGCCAGCAGCTTGGCTAGCTCCTACGAGCAGTACTTC. The encoded protein is CASSLASSYEQYF. Based on the CDR3 plus reference TRBV5-6 and TRBJ2-7, the full variable domain is DAGVTQSPTHLIKTRGQQVTLRCSPKSGHDTVSWYQQALGQGPQFIFQYYEEEERQRGNFPDRFSGHQFPNYSSELNVNALLLGDSALYLCASSLASSYEQYFGPGTRLTVT.